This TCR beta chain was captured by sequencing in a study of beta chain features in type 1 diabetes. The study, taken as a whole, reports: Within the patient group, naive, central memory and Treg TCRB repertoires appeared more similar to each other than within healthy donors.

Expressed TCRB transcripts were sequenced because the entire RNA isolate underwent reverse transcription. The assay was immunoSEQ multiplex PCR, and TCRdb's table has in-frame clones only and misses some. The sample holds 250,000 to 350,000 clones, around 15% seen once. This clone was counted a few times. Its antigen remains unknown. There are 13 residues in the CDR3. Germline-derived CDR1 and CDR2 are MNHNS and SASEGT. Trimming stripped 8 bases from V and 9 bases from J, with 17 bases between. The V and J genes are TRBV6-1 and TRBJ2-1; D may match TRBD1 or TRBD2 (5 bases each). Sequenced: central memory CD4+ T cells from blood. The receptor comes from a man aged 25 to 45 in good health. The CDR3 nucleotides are TGTGCCAGCGGGGGAACAACCCTCGGTGAGCAGTTCTTC. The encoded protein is CASGGTTLGEQFF.